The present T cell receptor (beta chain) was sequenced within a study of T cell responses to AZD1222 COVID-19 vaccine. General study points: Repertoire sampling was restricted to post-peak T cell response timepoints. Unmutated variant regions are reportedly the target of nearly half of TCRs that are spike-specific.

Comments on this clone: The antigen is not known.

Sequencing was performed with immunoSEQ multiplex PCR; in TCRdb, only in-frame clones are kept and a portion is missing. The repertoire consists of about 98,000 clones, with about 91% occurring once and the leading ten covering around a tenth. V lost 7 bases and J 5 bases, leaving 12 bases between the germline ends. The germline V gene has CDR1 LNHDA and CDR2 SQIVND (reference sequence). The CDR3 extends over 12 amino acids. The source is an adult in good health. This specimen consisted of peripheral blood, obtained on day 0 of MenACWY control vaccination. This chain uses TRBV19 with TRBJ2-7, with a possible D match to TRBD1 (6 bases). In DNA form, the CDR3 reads TGTGCCAGTACCCCTGGGGGCAACGAGCAGTACTTC. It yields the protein CASTPGGNEQYF.